This TCR beta chain appears in the sequencing data of a study of blood T cell repertoires in COVID-19. Study-wide background: T cells, B-cell-depleted T cells, or PBMCs provided the cDNA or gDNA that served as material.

This CDR3 spans 13 amino acids. V lost 3 bases and J lost 4, with 9 bases in between. CDR1 is MDHEN and CDR2 is SYDVKM in the germline V gene. The method was immunoSEQ multiplex PCR; TCRdb's version includes in-frame clones alone and lacks a portion of them. The repertoire consists of a few hundred thousand clones, with approximately 84% occurring once and the leading ten covering more than 6.5%. This sequence was found in a woman aged 50 to 65 who had been exposed to COVID-19. This chain uses TRBV28 with TRBJ1-1, with D possibly being TRBD1 (6 bases). The sequenced sample consisted of PBMCs or T cells enriched from blood (not recorded which). The CDR3 DNA is TGTGCCAGCAGTTTGGGGGCGCTCACTGAAGCTTTCTTT. Encoded protein: CASSLGALTEAFF.